The following is a TCR beta chain sequence with its context. The antigen remains unidentified. Other DNA sequences in this specimen translate into the identical CDR3. This sample was taken from a study of shared clonotypes between healthy human individuals. Germline CDR1 is SGHDT and CDR2 is YYEEEE. The CDR3 loop spans 13 amino acids. Trimming cost V 0 bases and J 8 bases, with 9 bases left between them. As defined, naive CD8 cells were CD45RO-negative and positively selected for CCR7, with terminally differentiated effector memory CD45RA+ cells excluded. Study results and limitations: For naive CD4 cells, roughly 5% of clonotypes were shared across a handful of donors. The study generally estimated greater richness for naive than memory subsets.

Assay: immunoSEQ multiplex PCR; the TCRdb copy retains only in-frame clones and omits some. The sample carries about 2.2 million clones, 93% recorded once. J is TRBJ2-1 and V is TRBV5-6; no definite D call. Sequencing was performed on naive CD8+ T cells from PBMCs. This clonotype was obtained from a man aged 18 to 35 in good health. Some clones in this sample may be carry-over from other donors' samples. Written as DNA, the CDR3 is TGTGCCAGCAGCTTGGGACGCCGGGATGAGCAGTTCTTC. This codes for CASSLGRRDEQFF.